Listed here are 15 T cell receptor beta chains from one sample, sequenced in a study of identifying expanded T cells in peripheral blood. Only in-frame clones appear in the TCRdb table, and some are missing; sequencing was by immunoSEQ multiplex PCR. The data contain roughly 120,000 clones, about 88% of them singletons. The sample was blood. These receptors came from a person aged 18-70 years in good health.

V and J are TRBV19 and TRBJ1-5; D remains unclear. CDR1 is LNHDA and CDR2 is SQIVND in the germline V gene (reference sequence). The CDR3 is made up of 15 amino acids. V was pared by 4 bases and J by 2 bases, with 12 bases between. The CDR3 nucleotides are TGTGCCAGTAGTACCTCTTTAACAGGCAATCAGCCCCAGCATTTT. It codes for CASSTSLTGNQPQHF.

This sequence joins TRBV10-2 and TRBJ2-1; 10 bases align to TRBD2. CDR1 is WSHSY and CDR2 is SAAADI in the germline V gene. The ends lost 5 bases at V and 8 bases at J; junction bases unmatched: 12. The CDR3 is made up of 16 amino acids. The CDR3: CASSRTVAGGEDEQFF. In DNA form, the CDR3 reads TGCGCCAGCAGTCGGACCGTAGCGGGAGGCGAGGATGAGCAGTTCTTC.

The CDR3 DNA follows: TGTGCCAGCAGCCTTCAAGGGGGAGCGGGTGAAGCTTTCTTT. Protein sequence: CASSLQGGAGEAFF. V gene TRBV7-9 combines with J gene TRBJ1-1, with a possible D match to TRBD1 (6 bases). CDR3 length: 14 amino acids. Trimming took off 5 bases at V and 7 bases at J, with 17 bases between the two ends. CDR1 SEHNR and CDR2 FQNEAQ come from the germline V gene (reference sequence).

The chain employs TRBV5-1 and TRBJ2-4, with 8 bases matching TRBD2. The V segment lost 4 bases and the J segment 5 bases; nucleotides outside the gene matches: 14. Germline lookup yields CDR1 SGHRS and CDR2 YFSETQ. The CDR3 sequence is 17 residues long. The CDR3 DNA follows: TGCGCCAGCAGCCCTACTACTAGCGGAGGGCCGGAAAACATTCAGTACTTC. Residues: CASSPTTSGGPENIQYF.

The chain links TRBV18 to TRBJ1-2; D is perhaps TRBD1 (5 bases). Germline CDR1 is KGHSH and CDR2 is LQKENI. The CDR3 contains 15 residues. V lost 6 bases to trimming and J lost 6 bases, with 20 bases between them. Written as DNA, the CDR3 is TGTGCCAGCTCGCTGACAGCCCCTCGATCAGATGGCTACACCTTC. As protein: CASSLTAPRSDGYTF.

The chain has TRBV29-1 and TRBJ2-1; TRBD1 agrees at 7 bases. The CDR3 has 13 residues. The V gene end was trimmed by 3 bases and the J gene end by 3 bases; junction bases not matched to a gene: 2. Germline CDR1 SQVTM, CDR2 ANQGSEA. The CDR3 nucleotides are TGCAGCGTTGAGGGGACAGACTACAATGAGCAGTTCTTC. Residues: CSVEGTDYNEQFF.

The V call is TRBV7-2, the J call TRBJ2-1; 10 bases line up with TRBD2. The junction had 3 bases not matched to a gene; V was cut back by 0 bases and J by 7 bases. CDR1 SGHTA and CDR2 FQGNSA come from the germline V gene. This CDR3 region has 15 residues. The CDR3 sequence is CASSLAAGGLNEQFF. The CDR3 DNA reads TGTGCCAGCAGCTTAGCAGCGGGAGGGCTTAATGAGCAGTTCTTC. The complete variable domain, with remaining parts taken from reference TRBV7-2 and TRBJ2-1, reads GAGVSQSPSNKVTEKGKDVELRCDPISGHTALYWYRQSLGQGLEFLIYFQGNSAPDKSGLPSDRFSAERTGGSVSTLTIQRTQQEDSAVYLCASSLAAGGLNEQFFGPGTRLTVL.

The chain combines TRBV28 with TRBJ2-1, with D possibly matching TRBD1 (6 bases). The CDR3 covers 14 residues. Germline V lookup: CDR1 MDHEN, CDR2 SYDVKM. Trimming took 6 bases from V and 8 from J, leaving 17 bases between them. CDR3 sequence reads: CASSPGAPVDEQFF. The CDR3 nucleotides read TGTGCCAGCAGCCCAGGGGCTCCCGTAGATGAGCAGTTCTTC.

V is TRBV7-2 and J is TRBJ1-1, with 8 bases aligning to TRBD1. This CDR3 is 17 amino acids long. CDR1 and CDR2 (germline): SGHTA, FQGNSA. The V gene end was trimmed by 2 bases and the J gene end by 4 bases; junction bases not matched to a gene: 12. The CDR3 sequence: CASSLLHRGSGGTEAFF. The CDR3 bases are TGTGCCAGCAGCTTACTCCACAGGGGGAGTGGTGGCACTGAAGCTTTCTTT.

The chain is built from TRBV9 and TRBJ2-3, with D unclear. The CDR3 is 13 residues long. Germline loops: CDR1 SGDLS, CDR2 YYNGEE. Trimming shortened V by 3 bases and J by 5 bases, and 10 bases separated the two germline ends. The DNA for the CDR3 is TGTGCCAGCAGCGATATGGGAAGAGATACGCAGTATTTT. The encoded protein is CASSDMGRDTQYF.

This clone was counted a single time. The chain joins TRBV18 to TRBJ1-5, with TRBD1 matching 7 bases. The J segment lost 3 bases and the V segment lost 3 bases, leaving 11 bases of the junction unmatched. The CDR3 loop spans 17 amino acids. CDR1 KGHSH and CDR2 LQKENI come from the germline V gene. The CDR3 DNA reads as TGTGCCAGCTCACCTCCCCGGGACAGCTCATTCAATCAGCCCCAGCATTTT. Translated, it gives CASSPPRDSSFNQPQHF.

This chain joins TRBV27 and TRBJ1-6, with 7 nucleotides matching TRBD1. Germline lookup yields CDR1 MNHEY and CDR2 SMNVEV (reference sequence). The CDR3 is 15 residues long. V lost 5 bases, J lost 3 bases, and 4 bases stayed unmatched. The CDR3 sequence: CASSPRQGYNSPLHF. The CDR3 nucleotides are TGTGCCAGCAGTCCACGACAGGGCTATAATTCACCCCTCCACTTT.

V usage is TRBV9 and J usage is TRBJ2-3, with D unresolved. V was cut by 4 bases and J by 3 bases, with 9 bases left in between. Per germline, CDR1 SGDLS and CDR2 YYNGEE. The CDR3 runs to 13 residues. The CDR3 sequence: CASSLGTTDTQYF. The CDR3 DNA is TGTGCCAGCAGCCTCGGAACGACAGATACGCAGTATTTT. Using reference TRBV9 and TRBJ2-3 for the parts outside the CDR3, the full variable domain is DSGVTQTPKHLITATGQRVTLRCSPRSGDLSVYWYQQSLDQGLQFLIQYYNGEERAKGNILERFSAQQFPDLHSELNLSSLELGDSALYFCASSLGTTDTQYFGPGTRLTVL.

This CDR3 reads CASSERYGTADYEQYF. CDR3 nucleotides: TGTGCCAGCAGTGAAAGATACGGGACAGCCGACTACGAGCAGTACTTC. The rearrangement joins TRBV25-1 to TRBJ2-7; 7 bases are shared with TRBD1. After removal of 2 bases from V and 3 bases from J, the junction contained 10 bases not matched to a gene. There are 16 residues in the CDR3. The V gene's germline CDR1 is MGHDK and CDR2 SYGVNS.

This clone was picked up one time. V usage is TRBV15 and J usage is TRBJ1-3; D is undetermined. This CDR3 comprises 16 residues. V shed 0 bases and J shed 4 bases, with 13 bases lying between them. Germline V gene sequence: CDR1 LNHNV, CDR2 YYDKDF (reference sequence). The CDR3 DNA reads TGTGCCACCAGCAGAGAGGGCCCAGCGGGAGGAAACACCATATATTTT. Translated, it gives CATSREGPAGGNTIYF.